The rows below give T cell receptor beta chains drawn from one sample of a study of regulatory T cells in long-lasting Graves disease. One entry per CDR3 protein results from TCRdb running MiXCR on the multiplex PCR reads. Of around 500,000 distinct CDR3 sequences detected, about 13% appear once; the ten largest clones hold roughly a tenth. This same sample was also part of a study on T cells in Graves' hyperthyroidism and ophthalmopathy.

The sequences come from peripheral blood mononuclear cells (PBMCs), collected at new diagnosis, from a patient treated with antithyroid drugs. All receptors come from a man in his thirties or forties with Graves disease. Both conserved end residues are part of each CDR3. The D gene is left open where the match is weak. Size is stated for part of the rows, as once, few or many counts, or as a class when the clone is expanded.

CDR3 | DNA | size | J | D | V
CASSLGTGGDYGYTF | TGTGCCAGCAGCTTAGGGACAGGGGGTGACTATGGCTACACCTTC | few | TRBJ1-2 | TRBD1 | TRBV7-9
CSAKSGRGDEQYF | TGCAGTGCTAAAAGCGGGAGAGGCGACGAGCAGTACTTC | many | TRBJ2-7 | TRBD2 | TRBV20-1
CSAAEQGTFPGELFF | TGCAGCGCCGCTGAACAGGGGACGTTTCCCGGGGAGCTGTTTTTT | . | TRBJ2-2 | TRBD1 | TRBV29-1
CASGVPVGLGETQYF | TGTGCCAGCGGCGTCCCCGTGGGGCTCGGGGAGACCCAGTACTTC | many | TRBJ2-5 | . | TRBV11-2
CASSFRGQGNTGELFF | TGTGCCAGCAGTTTCCGGGGACAGGGGAACACCGGGGAGCTGTTTTTT | many | TRBJ2-2 | TRBD1 | TRBV12-3/TRBV12-4
CASSPASVQETQYF | TGTGCCAGCTCACCAGCTAGCGTCCAAGAGACCCAGTACTTC | once | TRBJ2-5 | . | TRBV18
CASRTGTSGSDEQFF | TGTGCCAGTAGGACCGGGACTAGCGGGAGTGATGAGCAGTTCTTC | . | TRBJ2-1 | TRBD2 | TRBV19
CATSDNDRAFAGYTF | TGTGCCACCAGTGATAACGACAGGGCCTTCGCTGGCTACACCTTC | many | TRBJ1-2 | TRBD1 | TRBV24-1
CSASRELLYGYTF | TGCAGTGCTTCTAGGGAGCTCCTCTATGGCTACACCTTC | few | TRBJ1-2 | . | TRBV20-1
CASSLARTAYEQYF | TGTGCCAGCAGCTTGGCCCGGACAGCCTACGAGCAGTACTTC | . | TRBJ2-7 | . | TRBV7-9
CASSLVPLSSTDTQYF | TGCGCCAGCAGCTTGGTACCACTCTCGAGCACAGATACGCAGTATTTT | many | TRBJ2-3 | . | TRBV5-1
CASSLLAGIVGELFF | TGTGCCAGCAGCCTCCTAGCGGGGATAGTAGGGGAGCTGTTTTTT | many | TRBJ2-2 | TRBD2 | TRBV7-2
CSARDRQRQKSETQYF | TGCAGTGCTAGAGATCGCCAGAGGCAGAAGAGTGAGACCCAGTACTTC | many | TRBJ2-5 | . | TRBV20-1
CASSQVGTSGNTIYF | TGTGCCAGCAGCCAGGTTGGGACCTCTGGAAACACCATATATTTT | few | TRBJ1-3 | . | TRBV14
CSVEWIPAGVQDTQYF | TGCAGCGTTGAATGGATCCCAGCGGGAGTACAAGATACGCAGTATTTT | many | TRBJ2-3 | TRBD2 | TRBV29-1
CASRGTIGYTF | TGTGCCAGCAGAGGGACAATAGGCTACACCTTC | many | TRBJ1-2 | . | TRBV6-1
CASSLIGGSMGETQYF | TGTGCCAGCAGCTTAATTGGAGGATCGATGGGAGAGACCCAGTACTTC | few | TRBJ2-5 | . | TRBV11-1
CASSYGGKPVANYGYTF | TGCGCCAGCAGCTATGGCGGTAAACCAGTAGCTAACTATGGCTACACCTTC | many | TRBJ1-2 | . | TRBV5-1
CASSFGEHYGYTF | TGTGCCAGCAGCTTTGGGGAACACTATGGCTACACCTTC | many | TRBJ1-2 | . | TRBV11-1
CAWSVSGGNNEQFF | TGTGCCTGGAGTGTAAGCGGGGGAAACAATGAGCAGTTCTTC | many | TRBJ2-1 | TRBD2 | TRBV30
CASSQERGLGNQPQHF | TGCGCCAGCAGCCAAGAGCGGGGTTTGGGCAATCAGCCCCAGCATTTT | few | TRBJ1-5 | . | TRBV4-1
CASSWGGTTYEQYF | TGTGCCAGCAGCTGGGGCGGAACTACCTACGAGCAGTACTTC | many | TRBJ2-7 | . | TRBV7-2
CAWTRGRNTEAFF | TGTGCCTGGACCCGTGGGCGGAACACTGAAGCTTTCTTT | many | TRBJ1-1 | . | TRBV30
CASSSGIGVLSNQPQHF | TGTGCCAGCAGTTCGGGGATTGGGGTTTTGAGCAATCAGCCCCAGCATTTT | few | TRBJ1-5 | . | TRBV25-1
CSVEGQWDRGIEGEKLFF | TGCAGCGTTGAAGGTCAATGGGACAGGGGAATAGAGGGGGAAAAACTGTTTTTT | . | TRBJ1-4 | TRBD1 | TRBV29-1